This section outlines one TCR beta chain sequence together with its context. It lacks a known antigen. No much larger clone is present one base from it, and per-base qualities are unavailable. Library method: the immunoSEQ multiplex PCR assay. Each sample was run at survey resolution as two replicates of around 200 ng apiece, for a total of approximately 400 ng of DNA. Rearranged TCRB sequences in genomic DNA were detected with the hsTCRB kit, which uses multiplex PCR primers directed at V and J genes. The first PCR used the QIAGEN Multiplex PCR Kit for around 30 cycles to amplify the CDR3 region. Sample barcodes and Illumina adapters were attached to each replicate during a second PCR lasting 7 to 8 cycles. A QuantStudio 6 together with the KAPA library quantification kit was used to quantify the pooled libraries. Roughly 15 pM of pooled libraries were sequenced on an Illumina MiSeq with 156-cycle single-end reads and a 15-cycle index read. Turning to the authors' computational methods: VDJdb annotation flagged less than 2% of under 200,000 unique clonotypes as previously reported viral-epitope-specific. The immunoSEQ Data Assistant and immunoSEQ Analyzer turned the raw reads into TCRB repertoires that were normalized and annotated. Clonotypes were analyzed with BioAnalyzer and version 0.6.5 of the immunarch R package. Every repertoire was downsampled to the clone count of the smallest repertoire before richness was estimated. Fisher's exact tests classified clonotypes as expanded, contracted or novel, with novel meaning zero frequency before treatment. Significantly changed CDR3 beta sequences were clustered with GLIPH2 at simulation_depth=1000 and kmer_min_depth=3, and CDR3s shorter than five residues were left out. What TCRdb holds here is the immuneACCESS table cut down to in-frame rearrangements. Part of the clones is not present; checked against another copy, under half of the missing clones reflect an unresolved V gene, and the others are unexplained. That table is the source of V, J and clone size, and D and trimming were worked out from the DNA. The sample has over 8,000 clones on record, approximately 83% of them singletons. 4% to 4.5% of the sample rests with the top ten.

Bulk bone marrow was analyzed, and T-cell subsets were not sorted. Immunosequencing of the TCR beta CDR3 regions was performed on bone marrow from approximately eleven myelodysplastic syndrome patients before and after hypomethylating agent therapy. To track the repertoire longitudinally, every patient provided one baseline bone marrow along with two to three bone marrows taken at different post-treatment timepoints. Genomic DNA was isolated from whole bone marrow, and DNA quality was assessed with TapeStation, NanoDrop OneC and PicoGreen assays. Including the terminal cysteine and phenylalanine, the CDR3 comprises 18 residues. Only the CDR3 DNA is retained, 54 bases long and in frame from the first base. The CDR1 and CDR2 encoded by the germline V gene are SGHVS and FNYEAQ. Cut back by 2 bases and 2 bases, the V and J ends lie 20 bases apart. The sample is drawn from a study of hypomethylating agent response in myelodysplastic syndrome (dated by TCRdb to 2020 to 2022). With regard to the full study: The hypomethylating agent given was azacitidine in about 70% of the 11 patients and decitabine in 3 of 11 patients. The cohort was composed of fewer than 10 male and 2 female myelodysplastic syndrome patients. A mean patient age of 72.2 +/- 6.3 years was recorded, and a diploid cytogenetic profile was observed most commonly. TET2 was the most frequent mutation, present in about 45% of the 11 patients. About 6 patients had a response of complete response or hematologic improvement, and a few patients did not respond. Complete response or hematologic improvement counted as response, and patients meeting neither criterion were classed as non-responders. General study outcomes and caveats: Novel clonotypes emerged more often in responders, while non-responders showed more contracted clonotypes after treatment. Healthy control donors were not age-matched to MDS patients, which could have impacted the MDS versus healthy comparison. Only about twelve patients were analyzed, so the cohort was small. The shared GLIPH2 clusters might recognize novel MDS antigens, but this possibility was not confirmed and requires experimental validation. After treatment with a hypomethylating agent, no significant changes in richness, rarefaction diversity or clonality were seen, whether all patients were considered together or each response group separately.

This receptor was identified in a human donor with myelodysplastic syndrome. This receptor chain uses TRBV7-6 and TRBJ2-3; a tentative D match to TRBD2 spans 7 bases. This sample comprised bone marrow, obtained before or after starting hypomethylating agent treatment for myelodysplastic syndrome (not recorded which). For the CDR3, the sequence is CASSLRGGIIPPTDTQYF. The nucleotide sequence reads as follows: TGTGCCAGCAGCTTAAGGGGGGGGATAATACCCCCCACAGATACGCAGTATTTT.